This TCR beta chain was recovered during a study of cytomegalovirus exposure and HLA in healthy donors. Study-wide background: The roughly 120 validation repertoires matched the roughly 670 first-cohort repertoires in platform, a later analysis reported.

Profiled with immunoSEQ multiplex PCR; TCRdb holds only in-frame clones, not every one. Among 200,000 to 250,000 clones listed, around 86% were seen once. Details on this clone: Its antigen is unidentified.

The donors were part of the validation cohort of roughly 130 subjects. That cohort was separate from the first cohort, which comprised 666 subjects. Findings and limits, study-wide: Testing in vitro showed a few CMV-associated chains specific for CMV antigens. Among TCR sequences, most were rare, though some public TCRs appeared in many donors.

This clonotype was obtained from a woman between 18 and 29 years old in good health and CMV-seropositive. Sequenced material: PBMCs.

CDR3 sequence reads: CASSVAPRLRGYGYTF. The CDR3 DNA is TGTGCCAGCAGCGTGGCACCAAGACTGCGCGGTTATGGCTACACCTTC. This chain connects TRBV9 to TRBJ1-2; D gene ambiguous. This CDR3 has 16 amino acids. The germline gives CDR1 SGDLS, CDR2 YYNGEE. The germline V and J ends were trimmed by 2 bases and 5 bases, with 19 bases remaining between them.